The T cell receptor (beta chain) described here comes from a study of post-analysis software for immune sequencing data (dated by TCRdb to the mid-2010s). Looking at the study overall: The recorded disease courses included relapsing-remitting, secondary progressive and progressive-relapsing multiple sclerosis, and some patients had no subtype annotation. Patient repertoires were compared against about a dozen previously published healthy control repertoires from donors aged roughly 6 to 28 years. A subset of samples was prepared in parallel using single-end sample barcoding, then pooled and co-amplified after Illumina adapter ligation.

Relative to germline, V is missing 2 bases and J is missing 6 bases, with 0 bases of the junction outside any gene match. Taken from cysteine to phenylalanine, the CDR3 has 11 residues. Solely the CDR3 DNA is kept, with 33 bases framed from the first base. Per the germline V gene, SQVTM is the CDR1 and ANQGSEA is the CDR2. Libraries were built with PCR. The data were produced on an Illumina HiSeq 2500. Unique molecular identifiers were incorporated into TCR beta cDNA libraries to reduce PCR and sequencing biases. Per 1 to 10 million input T cells, 500,000 or so cDNA molecules were obtained, such that each molecule approximated one T cell. The patient libraries were prepared and sequenced using the same protocol as the earlier healthy control dataset. Within a given batch, samples were prepared together, multiplexed and sequenced on the same HiSeq lane. Processing in the source paper ran as follows. Raw barcoded reads were processed with MIGEC, discarding single-read molecular identifier groups before consensus assembly and CDR3 extraction. Clonotype tables were post-analysed with VDJtools, normalizing diversity by down-sampling all datasets to the smallest sample size. Repertoire overlap clustering matched CDR3 amino acid but not nucleotide sequences to correct batch-related cross-sample contamination. The public reads were reprocessed in TCRdb via fastp at Q25 and MiXCR, keeping in-frame beta chains. Rows are combined by CDR3 protein, so each entry shows the most common genes and DNA. The V and J calls come from TCRdb's annotation, not from the publication. The sample table holds about half a million distinct CDR3 sequences, of which roughly 34% were seen once. The leading ten clones occupy 6% of the sample.

General findings and caveats noted by the study authors: Direct clustering with F measure revealed strong co-clustering of samples prepared in the same batch, which led to a batch-effect correction. The control group was slightly older than the multiple sclerosis patient group. Four or five TRBV segments, including TRBV5-6, TRBV5-1 and TRBV20-1, were significantly more frequent in patients than controls. Significantly lower normalized Chao1 diversity was found in multiple sclerosis patients than in controls, suggesting substantial peripheral T-cell clonal expansion.

With regard to this clonotype: It lacks a known antigen. Qualities for individual bases were not recorded, and no much larger clone is one base off.

To demonstrate the VDJtools post-analysis software, the study profiled TCR beta repertoires from the peripheral blood of about a dozen young patients with multiple sclerosis. Multiple sclerosis patients were children and adolescents aged roughly 6 to 16 years. The clonotype was recovered from a girl under 18 with multiple sclerosis. The V and J genes are TRBV29-1 and TRBJ1-2; 7 bases in the junction line up with TRBD1. Sample: blood. CDR3 reads: CSVETGDGYTF. The nucleotides are TGCAGCGTTGAAACAGGGGATGGCTACACCTTC.